This T cell receptor (beta chain) was recovered during a study of T cells in Graves' hyperthyroidism and ophthalmopathy. Study observations and caveats: Researchers found most expanded thyroid clonotypes above 0.001 in blood as well.

The CDR3 regions of TCR beta were amplified from RNA transcripts. First-round RT-PCR targeting the TCR CDR3 was performed with the HTBI primer set. TCRdb reprocessed the multiplex PCR reads with MiXCR, giving one entry per CDR3 protein. This table has 450,000 to 650,000 distinct CDR3 sequences, less than 25% appearing once. J gave up 2 bases and V 7 bases, and 5 bases lay outside the gene matches. The CDR3 has 15 amino acids. Note on this clonotype: The antigen is undetermined.

Subjects aged 18 to 65 presented with newly diagnosed hyperthyroidism of less than 2 months' duration. A patient was excluded if there was uncontrolled infection, other autoimmune disease, pregnancy or lactation. The PBMCs studied were ones that came from about 10 ml fresh peripheral blood. The clonotype originates from a man aged 18 to 35 with Graves' hyperthyroidism. The sample taken for sequencing was blood. This rearrangement joins TRBV12-3 or TRBV12-4 to TRBJ1-5, with 10 bases lining up with TRBD1. This chain's CDR3 is CASTSTGGRNQPQHF. The CDR3, as DNA: TGTGCCAGCACCTCGACAGGGGGCCGCAATCAGCCCCAGCATTTT.